This T cell receptor (beta chain) was documented in a study of cytomegalovirus exposure and HLA in healthy donors. Concerning this clone itself: Its target is unknown.

The length of the CDR3 is 13 residues. V was pared by 3 bases and J by 5 bases, with 10 bases between. Germline V lookup: CDR1 MDHEN, CDR2 SYDVKM. The PCR had 60 Vbeta and 13 Jbeta primers. Profiled with immunoSEQ multiplex PCR; TCRdb holds only in-frame clones, not every one. Among about 160,000 clones listed, about 80% were seen once. Study-wide results and caveats: One cluster of highly shared sequence variants probably arose as a sequencing artifact. Most subjects' HLA-A and HLA-B alleles were reportedly predicted from TCR beta sequences. Later analysis revealed greater clonal expansion in HLA-associated TCR beta chains than in equally common others.

The source material was PBMCs. The rearrangement uses TRBV28 and TRBJ1-1; D is possibly TRBD1 (5 bases). The clonotype was recovered from a woman in her 50s in good health and CMV-seropositive. CDR3 sequence (DNA): TGTGCCAGCAGTTTCAGGGTAGGAACTGAAGCTTTCTTT. Translating it yields CASSFRVGTEAFF. Supplemented by reference TRBV28 and TRBJ1-1, the full variable domain reads DVKVTQSSRYLVKRTGEKVFLECVQDMDHENMFWYRQDPGLGLRLIYFSYDVKMKEKGDIPEGYSVSREKKERFSLILESASTNQTSMYLCASSFRVGTEAFFGQGTRLTVV.